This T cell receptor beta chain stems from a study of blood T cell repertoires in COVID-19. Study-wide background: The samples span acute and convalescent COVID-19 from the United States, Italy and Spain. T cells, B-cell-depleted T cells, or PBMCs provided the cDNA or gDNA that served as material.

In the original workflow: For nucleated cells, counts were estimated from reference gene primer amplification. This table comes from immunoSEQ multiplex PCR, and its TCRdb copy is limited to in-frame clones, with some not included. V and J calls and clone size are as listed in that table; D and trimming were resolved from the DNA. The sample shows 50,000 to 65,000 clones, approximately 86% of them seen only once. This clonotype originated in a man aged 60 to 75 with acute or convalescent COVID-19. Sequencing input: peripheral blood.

In DNA, the CDR3 is TGTGCCAGCAGCACTGGGACTAGCTCCTACAATGAGCAGTTCTTC. Translation gives CASSTGTSSYNEQFF. The gene calls are TRBV7-2 and TRBJ2-1; 8 nucleotides align to TRBD2. V shed 5 bases, J shed 0 bases, and the junction held 3 bases outside the gene matches. The germline V gene has CDR1 SGHTA and CDR2 FQGNSA. The CDR3 length is 15 residues.